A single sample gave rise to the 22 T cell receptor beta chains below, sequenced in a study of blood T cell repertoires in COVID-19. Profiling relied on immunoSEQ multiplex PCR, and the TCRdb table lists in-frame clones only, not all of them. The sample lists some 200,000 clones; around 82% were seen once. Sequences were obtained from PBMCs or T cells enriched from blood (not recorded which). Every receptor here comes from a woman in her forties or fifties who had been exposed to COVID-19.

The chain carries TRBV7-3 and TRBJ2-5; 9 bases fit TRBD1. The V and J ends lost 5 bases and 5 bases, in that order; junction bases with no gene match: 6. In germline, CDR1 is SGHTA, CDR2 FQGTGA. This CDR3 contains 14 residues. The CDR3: CASSPTGGAETQYF. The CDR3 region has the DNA TGTGCCAGCAGCCCAACAGGGGGCGCGGAGACCCAGTACTTC.

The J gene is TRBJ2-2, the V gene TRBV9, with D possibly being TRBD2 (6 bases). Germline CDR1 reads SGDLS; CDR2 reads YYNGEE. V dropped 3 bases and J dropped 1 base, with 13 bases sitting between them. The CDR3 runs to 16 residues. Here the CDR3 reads CASSAPTSQNTGELFF. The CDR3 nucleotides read TGTGCCAGCAGCGCCCCTACTAGCCAGAACACCGGGGAGCTGTTTTTT.

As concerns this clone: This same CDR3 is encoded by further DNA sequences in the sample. The CDR3, as DNA: TGCAGTGCCACTCCAGATACGCAGTATTTT. This encodes CSATPDTQYF. The V gene is TRBV20-1, the J gene TRBJ2-3, with D unclear. Trimming removed 6 bases at V and 4 bases at J, with 5 bases between. This CDR3 is 10 amino acids long. Germline values: CDR1 DFQATT, CDR2 SNEGSKA (reference sequence).

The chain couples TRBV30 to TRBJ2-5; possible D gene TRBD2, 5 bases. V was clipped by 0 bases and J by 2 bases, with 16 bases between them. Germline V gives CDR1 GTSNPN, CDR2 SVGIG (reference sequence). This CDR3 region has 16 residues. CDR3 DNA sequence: TGTGCCTGGAGTGTACACCCCCCCCGGGATCAAGAGACCCAGTACTTC. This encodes CAWSVHPPRDQETQYF.

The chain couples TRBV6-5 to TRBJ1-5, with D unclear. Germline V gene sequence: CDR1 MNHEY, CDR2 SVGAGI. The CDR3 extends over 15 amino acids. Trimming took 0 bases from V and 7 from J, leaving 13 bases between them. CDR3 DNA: TGTGCCAGCAGTTACTCTTCGTCGGAGAGGCAGCCCCAGCATTTT. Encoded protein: CASSYSSSERQPQHF.

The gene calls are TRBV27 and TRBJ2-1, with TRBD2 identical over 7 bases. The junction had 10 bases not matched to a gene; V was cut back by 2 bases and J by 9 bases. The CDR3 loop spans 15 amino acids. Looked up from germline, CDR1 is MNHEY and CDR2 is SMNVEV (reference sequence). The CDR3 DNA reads TGTGCCAGCAGTTTACTCAGCGGGGTGCACGGTGAGCAGTTCTTC. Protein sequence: CASSLLSGVHGEQFF.

CDR3 coding DNA: TGTGCCTGGATGAGGGACAGGGGGCAAGTAAATGAGCAGTTCTTC. Protein sequence: CAWMRDRGQVNEQFF. The chain employs TRBV30 and TRBJ2-1; 12 nucleotides align to TRBD1. Germline loops: CDR1 GTSNPN, CDR2 SVGIG (reference sequence). This CDR3 region has 15 residues. Losses at the gene ends were 4 bases for V and 7 bases for J; bases not matched to a gene: 8. Variable domain in full (rest from reference TRBV30 and TRBJ2-1): SQTIHQWPATLVQPVGSPLSLECTVEGTSNPNLYWYRQAAGRGLQLLFYSVGIGQISSEVPQNLSASRPQDRQFILSSKKLLLSDSGFYLCAWMRDRGQVNEQFFGPGTRLTVL.

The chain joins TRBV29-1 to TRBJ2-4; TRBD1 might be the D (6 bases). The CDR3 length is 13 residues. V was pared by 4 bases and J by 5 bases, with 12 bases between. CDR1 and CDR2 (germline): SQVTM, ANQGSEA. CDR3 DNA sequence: TGCAGCGTTGTTTCAGGGGCAGAAAACATTCAGTACTTC. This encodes CSVVSGAENIQYF.

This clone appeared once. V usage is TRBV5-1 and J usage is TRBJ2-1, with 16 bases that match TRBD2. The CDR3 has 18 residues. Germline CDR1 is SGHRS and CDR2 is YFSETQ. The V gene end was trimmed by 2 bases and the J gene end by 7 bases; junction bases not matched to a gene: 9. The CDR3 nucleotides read TGCGCCAGCAGCTTACGAACCGGGACTAGCGGGGGGGCGAATGAGCAGTTCTTC. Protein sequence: CASSLRTGTSGGANEQFF.

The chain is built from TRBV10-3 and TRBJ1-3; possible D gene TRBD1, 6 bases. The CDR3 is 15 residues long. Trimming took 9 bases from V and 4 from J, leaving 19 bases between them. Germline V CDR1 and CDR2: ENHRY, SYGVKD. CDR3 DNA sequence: TGTGCCATACGTTCCTCAGGGACATGGGGAAACACCATATATTTT. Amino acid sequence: CAIRSSGTWGNTIYF.

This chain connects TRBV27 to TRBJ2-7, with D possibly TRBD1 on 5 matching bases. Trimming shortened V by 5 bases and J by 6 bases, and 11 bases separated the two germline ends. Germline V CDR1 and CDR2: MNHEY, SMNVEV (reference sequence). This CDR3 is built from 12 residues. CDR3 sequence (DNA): TGTGCCAGCAGTGGTCCAGGGCCCGAGCAGTACTTC. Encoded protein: CASSGPGPEQYF.

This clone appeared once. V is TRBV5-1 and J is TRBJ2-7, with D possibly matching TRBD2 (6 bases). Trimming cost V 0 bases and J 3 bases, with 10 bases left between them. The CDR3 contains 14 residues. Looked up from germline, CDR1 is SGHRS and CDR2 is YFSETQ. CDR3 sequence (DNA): TGCGCCAGCAGCTTGGGTGGAGGGAACTACGAGCAGTACTTC. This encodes CASSLGGGNYEQYF.

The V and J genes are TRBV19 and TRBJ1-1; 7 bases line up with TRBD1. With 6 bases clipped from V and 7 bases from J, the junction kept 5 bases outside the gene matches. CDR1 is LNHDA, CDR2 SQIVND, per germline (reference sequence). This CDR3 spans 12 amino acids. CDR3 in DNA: TGTGCCAGTAGCATGGGACAGCTTGAAGCTTTCTTT. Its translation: CASSMGQLEAFF.

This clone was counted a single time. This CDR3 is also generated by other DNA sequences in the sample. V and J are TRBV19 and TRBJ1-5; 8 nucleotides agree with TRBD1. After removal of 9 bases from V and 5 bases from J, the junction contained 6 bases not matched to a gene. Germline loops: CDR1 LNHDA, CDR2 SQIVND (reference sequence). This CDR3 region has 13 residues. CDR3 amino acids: CASRGTGYQPQHF. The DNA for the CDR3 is TGTGCCAGCCGCGGGACAGGTTATCAGCCCCAGCATTTT.

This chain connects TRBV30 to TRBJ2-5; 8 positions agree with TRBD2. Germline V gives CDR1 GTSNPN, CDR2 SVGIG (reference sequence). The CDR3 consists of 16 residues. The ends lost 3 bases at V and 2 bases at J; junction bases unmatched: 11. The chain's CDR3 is CAWSTLSSGGQETQYF. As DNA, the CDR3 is TGTGCCTGGAGCACATTGTCCAGCGGGGGTCAAGAGACCCAGTACTTC.

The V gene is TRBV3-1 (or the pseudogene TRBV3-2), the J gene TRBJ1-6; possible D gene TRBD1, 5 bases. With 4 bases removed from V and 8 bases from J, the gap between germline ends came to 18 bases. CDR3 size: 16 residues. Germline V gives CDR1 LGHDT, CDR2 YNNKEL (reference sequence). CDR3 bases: TGTGCCAGCAGCCTACTAAACTGGGGGGGTGATTCACCCCTCCACTTT. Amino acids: CASSLLNWGGDSPLHF.

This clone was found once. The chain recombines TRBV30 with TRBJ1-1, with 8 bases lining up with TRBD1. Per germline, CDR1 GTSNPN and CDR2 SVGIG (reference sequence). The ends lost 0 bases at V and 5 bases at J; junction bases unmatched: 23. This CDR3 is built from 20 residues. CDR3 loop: CAWSVRTGTGYLTLRTEAFF. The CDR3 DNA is TGTGCCTGGAGTGTCCGAACCGGGACAGGCTACCTGACACTGCGGACTGAAGCTTTCTTT. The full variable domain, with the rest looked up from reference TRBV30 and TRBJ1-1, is SQTIHQWPATLVQPVGSPLSLECTVEGTSNPNLYWYRQAAGRGLQLLFYSVGIGQISSEVPQNLSASRPQDRQFILSSKKLLLSDSGFYLCAWSVRTGTGYLTLRTEAFFGQGTRLTVV.

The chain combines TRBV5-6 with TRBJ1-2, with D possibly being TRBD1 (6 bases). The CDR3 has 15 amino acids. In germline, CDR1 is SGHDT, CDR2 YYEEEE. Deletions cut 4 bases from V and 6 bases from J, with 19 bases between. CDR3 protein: CASSRRDRFSDGYTF. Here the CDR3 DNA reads TGTGCCAGCAGCCGGAGAGACAGGTTTTCGGATGGCTACACCTTC. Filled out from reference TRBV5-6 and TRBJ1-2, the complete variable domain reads DAGVTQSPTHLIKTRGQQVTLRCSPKSGHDTVSWYQQALGQGPQFIFQYYEEEERQRGNFPDRFSGHQFPNYSSELNVNALLLGDSALYLCASSRRDRFSDGYTFGSGTRLTVV.

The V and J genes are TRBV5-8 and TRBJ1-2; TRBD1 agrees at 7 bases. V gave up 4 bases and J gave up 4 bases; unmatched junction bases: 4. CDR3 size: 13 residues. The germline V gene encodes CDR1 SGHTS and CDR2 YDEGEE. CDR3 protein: CASSIGQVYGYTF. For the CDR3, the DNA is TGTGCCAGCAGCATCGGACAGGTCTATGGCTACACCTTC.

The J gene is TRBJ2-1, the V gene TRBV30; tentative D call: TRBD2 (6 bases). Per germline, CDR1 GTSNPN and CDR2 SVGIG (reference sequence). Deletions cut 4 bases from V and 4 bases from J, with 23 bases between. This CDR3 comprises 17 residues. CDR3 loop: CAWKREEGTGVYNEQFF. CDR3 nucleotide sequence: TGTGCCTGGAAAAGAGAAGAAGGGACTGGGGTTTACAATGAGCAGTTCTTC.

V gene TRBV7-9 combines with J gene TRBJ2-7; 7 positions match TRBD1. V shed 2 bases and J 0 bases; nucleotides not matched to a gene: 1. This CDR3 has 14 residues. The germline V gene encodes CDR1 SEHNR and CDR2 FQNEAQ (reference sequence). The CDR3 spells CASSLTGASYEQYF. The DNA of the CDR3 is TGTGCCAGCAGCTTAACAGGGGCCTCCTACGAGCAGTACTTC.

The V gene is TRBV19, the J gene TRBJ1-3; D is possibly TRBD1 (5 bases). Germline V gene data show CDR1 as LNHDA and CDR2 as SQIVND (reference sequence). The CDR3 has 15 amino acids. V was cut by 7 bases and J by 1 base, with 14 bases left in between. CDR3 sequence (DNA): TGTGCCAGTACTCTGAAGGGGAATTCTGGAAACACCATATATTTT. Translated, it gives CASTLKGNSGNTIYF.